These 6 T cell receptor beta chains came from one sample sequenced in a study of shared clonotypes between healthy human individuals. Profiled with immunoSEQ multiplex PCR; TCRdb holds only in-frame clones, not every one. The table lists 2 million to 2.5 million clones, approximately 93% of them singletons. The sequenced sample consisted of naive CD4+ T cells from PBMCs. Noted subset: CD45RA+ positively selected. The receptor source for this set is a man aged 18 to 35 in good health. Some clones in this sample may be carry-over from other donors' samples.

The J gene is TRBJ2-3, the V gene TRBV7-2; 9 bases map to TRBD2. V lost 6 bases to trimming and J lost 5 bases; unmatched junction nucleotides: 9. Germline assignment: CDR1 SGHTA and CDR2 FQGNSA. CDR3 size: 15 residues. As DNA, the CDR3 is TGTGCCAGCAGGGGGCTTAGCGGGAGAGGAGATACGCAGTATTTT. It is translated as CASRGLSGRGDTQYF.

The chain couples TRBV15 to TRBJ2-5; no clear D gene. CDR1 and CDR2 from the germline V gene are LNHNV and YYDKDF (reference sequence). V was shortened by 3 bases and J by 4 bases, with 9 bases between the two germline ends. The CDR3 is 13 residues long. The chain's CDR3 is CATSSGPPETQYF. Here the CDR3 DNA reads TGTGCCACCAGCAGCGGCCCCCCAGAGACCCAGTACTTC.

This clone was seen a single time. For the CDR3, the DNA is TGTGCCACCGGTGGCGGACTATACAATGAGCAGTTCTTC. It translates to CATGGGLYNEQFF. The chain carries TRBV28 and TRBJ2-1; D is perhaps TRBD2 (6 bases). This CDR3 contains 13 residues. V dropped 10 bases and J dropped 4 bases, with 14 bases sitting between them. Germline V gene lookup returns CDR1 MDHEN and CDR2 SYDVKM. The whole variable domain, remainder taken from reference TRBV28 and TRBJ2-1, is DVKVTQSSRYLVKRTGEKVFLECVQDMDHENMFWYRQDPGLGLRLIYFSYDVKMKEKGDIPEGYSVSREKKERFSLILESASTNQTSMYLCATGGGLYNEQFFGPGTRLTVL.

CDR3 sequence: CASSPLVAGAYNEQFF. The CDR3 nucleotides are TGCGCCAGCAGCCCATTAGTAGCGGGAGCTTACAATGAGCAGTTCTTC. J is TRBJ2-1 and V is TRBV5-1; 9 positions match TRBD2. V was pared by 4 bases and J by 4 bases, with 9 bases of the junction left unmatched. CDR1 is SGHRS, CDR2 YFSETQ, per germline. The CDR3 has 16 amino acids.

This chain links TRBV7-3 with TRBJ1-1; TRBD1 matches 7 bases. The length of the CDR3 is 14 residues. V gave up 4 bases and J gave up 1 base; unmatched junction bases: 3. Germline assignment: CDR1 SGHTA and CDR2 FQGTGA. Written as DNA, the CDR3 is TGTGCCAGCAGCTCGGGACAGCCGAACACTGAAGCTTTCTTT. This codes for CASSSGQPNTEAFF.

The genes are TRBV7-9 and TRBJ1-6; 7 bases are a match to TRBD1. With 6 bases clipped from V and 10 bases from J, the junction kept 0 bases outside the gene matches. The CDR3 contains 11 residues. Per the germline V gene, CDR1 is SEHNR and CDR2 is FQNEAQ (reference sequence). CDR3 DNA sequence: TGTGCCAGCAGGGGACAGTCACCCCTCCACTTT. Its protein product is CASRGQSPLHF.